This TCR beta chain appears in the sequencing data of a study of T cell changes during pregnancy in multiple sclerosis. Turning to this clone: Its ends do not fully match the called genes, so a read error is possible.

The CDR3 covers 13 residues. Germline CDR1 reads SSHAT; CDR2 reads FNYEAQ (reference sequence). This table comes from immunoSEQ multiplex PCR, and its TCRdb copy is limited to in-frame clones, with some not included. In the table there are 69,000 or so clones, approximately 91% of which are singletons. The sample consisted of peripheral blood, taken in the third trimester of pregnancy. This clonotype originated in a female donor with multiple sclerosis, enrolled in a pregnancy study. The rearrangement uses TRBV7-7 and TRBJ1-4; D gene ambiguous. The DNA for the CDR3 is TGTGCTAGCAGCACCGCCTCGGGTGAAAAACTGTTTTTT. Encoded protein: CASSTASGEKLFF.